A selection of T cell receptor beta chains follows, all from one sample in a study of read filtering for tumor transcriptome and immune sequencing. Each CDR3 protein is one row after TCRdb ran MiXCR on the reads. The sample consists of 100,000 to 150,000 distinct CDR3 sequences, 10% to 15% of them appearing once. Sequenced: a population of CD138-negative cells sorted from bone marrow. These receptors originate from a donor aged 40 or older with multiple myeloma. Both conserved end residues are part of each CDR3. A D gene is named only where the DNA matches it firmly. Rows may omit the clone size; those that give it use once, few, many or a size class.

TRBJ1-6 - - TRBV12-3/TRBV12-4 TGTGCCAGCAGCCCCGCCGGGGGGCATGGTTCACCCCTCCACTTT CASSPAGGHGSPLHF
TRBJ2-2 - few TRBV3-1 TGTGCCAGCGGCCAAGGTCCACAGAACACCGGGGAGCTGTTTTTT CASGQGPQNTGELFF
TRBJ2-7 TRBD2 many TRBV11-1 TGTGCCAGCAGCTATAGCGCGGGAGGTGACTACGAGCAGTACTTC CASSYSAGGDYEQYF
TRBJ2-1 - many TRBV15 TGTGCCACCAGCAGAGTTACCGGGGGCATGGATGAGCAGTTCTTC CATSRVTGGMDEQFF
TRBJ2-2 - few TRBV7-2 TGTGCCTGCAAAGGGATAGGGAATCACGGGGAGCTGTTTTTT CACKGIGNHGELFF
TRBJ2-3 - many TRBV20-1 TGCAGTGCTAGAGAGGTGGCGAGCACAGATACGCAGTATTTT CSAREVASTDTQYF
TRBJ2-7 - many TRBV6-2/TRBV6-3 TGTGCCAGCAGTTCAAACAGGGATTTCTACGAGCAGTACTTC CASSSNRDFYEQYF
TRBJ1-1 - many TRBV6-7 TGTGCCAGCAGCCCACGGGGACATTTGAACACTGAAGCTTTCTTT CASSPRGHLNTEAFF
TRBJ2-1 - many TRBV11-2 TGTGCCAGCAGCTTAGTAGGTAATGAGCAGTTCTTC CASSLVGNEQFF
TRBJ2-1 TRBD2 few TRBV20-1 TGCAGTGCCCTCTGGACTAGCGGTGGATACAATGAGCAGTTCTTC CSALWTSGGYNEQFF
TRBJ2-3 TRBD1 many TRBV5-1 TGCGCCAGCAGCTGGGGGGACAGGGGGCGCACAGATACGCAGTATTTT CASSWGDRGRTDTQYF
TRBJ2-5 - many TRBV4-1 TGCGCCAGCAGCCAAGTAAGGGACGGACAGCCGCACAACCCCCAGTACTTC CASSQVRDGQPHNPQYF
TRBJ2-1 TRBD2 - TRBV3-1 TGTGCCAGCAGCCAAGCGGGGGGAAGAAATGAGCAGTTCTTC CASSQAGGRNEQFF
TRBJ2-1 - many TRBV11-2 TGTGCCAGCAGCTTGGCTCCCACTAGCTCCTACAATGAGCAGTTCTTC CASSLAPTSSYNEQFF
TRBJ1-5 - many TRBV10-3 TGTGCCATCAGTCCTACCGGGGGGAGAGGAAATCAGCCCCAGCATTTT CAISPTGGRGNQPQHF
TRBJ2-1 - many TRBV20-1 TGCAGTGCTAGAGGGATCTTCAATGAGCAGTTCTTC CSARGIFNEQFF
TRBJ1-1 - few TRBV18 TGTGCCAGCTCACCCTTAGGCGGTAACACTGAAGCTTTCTTT CASSPLGGNTEAFF
TRBJ2-2 - many TRBV10-3 TGTGCCATCGGGGTCAGGATAGTTTCGAACACCGGGGAGCTGTTTTTT CAIGVRIVSNTGELFF
TRBJ1-5 TRBD1 many TRBV7-2 TGTGCCAGCAGCTTGGTTCCTAGGGGGCAAGAGCCCCAGCATTTT CASSLVPRGQEPQHF
TRBJ1-5 - many TRBV29-1 TGCAGCGTCAGTACGGGTATGTCGAGCAATCAGCCCCAGCATTTT CSVSTGMSSNQPQHF
TRBJ2-1 - once TRBV2 TGTGCCAGCAGTGAATTGGTTAGTCGGTCCTACAATGGGCAGTTCTTC CASSELVSRSYNGQFF
TRBJ2-5 TRBD1 many TRBV7-2 TGTGCCAGCAGCTTGAGACAGGGGCCAGAGACCCAGTACTTC CASSLRQGPETQYF
TRBJ2-7 - - TRBV5-1 TGCGCCAGCAGCTTAAGGGACGATGCCGCCTCCTACGAGCAGTACTTC CASSLRDDAASYEQYF
TRBJ1-2 TRBD1 many TRBV27 TGTGCCAGCAGATTGACAGGGGGCGATGGCTACACCTTC CASRLTGGDGYTF
TRBJ2-7 TRBD1 many TRBV27 TGTGCCAGCAAGAGGACAGGAGTCTCCTACGAGCAGTACTTC CASKRTGVSYEQYF
TRBJ1-6 TRBD1 - TRBV27 TGTGCCAGCAGTTCAACCCCTCCCTCGGCCAGGGGGAGAAATTCACCCCTCCACTTT CASSSTPPSARGRNSPLHF
TRBJ1-5 - many TRBV30 TGTGCCTGGAGGGGCAGGGTGGGGCAGCCCCAGCATTTT CAWRGRVGQPQHF
TRBJ2-1 - - TRBV3-1 TGTGCCAGCAGCCACGGCTCCCGGGGCTCCTACAATGAGCAGTTCTTC CASSHGSRGSYNEQFF
TRBJ2-1 TRBD2 many TRBV5-1 TGCGCCAGCAGCCAGACTAGCGGCCCGAGCTCCTACAATGAGCAGTTCTTC CASSQTSGPSSYNEQFF
TRBJ2-5 TRBD2 few TRBV29-1 TGCAGCGTTGAAGATCGGACTAGCAGCCAAGAGACCCAGTACTTC CSVEDRTSSQETQYF
TRBJ2-5 - many TRBV29-1 TGCGTGTGTGGGGTCCAAGAGACCCAGTACTTC CVCGVQETQYF
TRBJ2-7 - many TRBV5-6 TGTGCCAGCAGCTCAGTGGGAACAGCTACCTCCTACGAGCAGTACTTC CASSSVGTATSYEQYF
TRBJ2-5 TRBD2 many TRBV7-2 TGTGCCAGCAGCCCAGCGGGGGGCGAGACCCAGTACTTC CASSPAGGETQYF
TRBJ1-1 - many TRBV9 TGTGCCAGCAGCGTAGACGGGGGGCGGGTTGAAGCTTTCTTT CASSVDGGRVEAFF
TRBJ2-1 - - TRBV7-9 TGTGCCAGCAGCTTAGCGCTTGGACGGGGCAACAATGAGCAGTTCTTC CASSLALGRGNNEQFF
TRBJ1-1 TRBD1 - TRBV29-1 TGCAGCGCGGACAGGGCATCCAACACTGAAGCTTTCTTT CSADRASNTEAFF
TRBJ2-3 - - TRBV28 TGTGCCAGCAGGGACACAACAGATACGCAGTATTTT CASRDTTDTQYF
TRBJ2-7 TRBD2 many TRBV5-4 TGTGCCAGCAGCCCGGGACTAGCAGCCCTCTACGAGCAGTACTTC CASSPGLAALYEQYF
TRBJ1-2 - - TRBV5-4 TGTGCCAGCAGCTTGGCCGGCAGGGACGATGGCTACACCTTC CASSLAGRDDGYTF
TRBJ1-3 - few TRBV7-9 TGTGCCAGCAGCGCCTCGGGGCCTGGAAACACCATATATTTT CASSASGPGNTIYF
TRBJ1-1 - many TRBV11-3 TGTGCCAGCAGCCAAGAGAGTGGCCTTGGGGGGAACACTGAAGCTTTCTTT CASSQESGLGGNTEAFF
TRBJ2-7 TRBD1 many TRBV19 TGTGCCAGTAGTACCGGGACAGGGGGCAACGAGCAGTACTTC CASSTGTGGNEQYF
TRBJ2-6 - many TRBV21-1 TGTGCCAGCAGCAAAGTGCGCGGCAATCTCTCTGGGGCCAACGTCCTGACTTTC CASSKVRGNLSGANVLTF
TRBJ2-6 - many TRBV28 TGTGCCAGCAGTCTCTCTGGGGCCAACGTCCTGACTTTC CASSLSGANVLTF
TRBJ2-2 - many TRBV7-3 TGTGCCAGCAGGTGGGAGGCCACCGGGGAGCTGTTTTTT CASRWEATGELFF
TRBJ2-1 - many TRBV5-1 TGCGCCAGCAGACCTAATACAGGGAATGAGCAGTTCTTC CASRPNTGNEQFF
TRBJ2-1 - many TRBV7-8 TGTGCCAGCAGCCCCACTGAGGGCGATGAGCAGTTCTTC CASSPTEGDEQFF
TRBJ2-3 TRBD1 many TRBV7-9 TGTGCCAGCAACCTACAGGGGTTGGGCACAGATACGCAGTATTTT CASNLQGLGTDTQYF
TRBJ2-3 - many TRBV24-1 TGTGCCACCAGTTCTCCAGGGGATTCGGGAGATACGCAGTATTTT CATSSPGDSGDTQYF
TRBJ2-2 - many TRBV28 TGTGCCAGCAGGGCTGGGAACACCGGGGAGCTGTTTTTT CASRAGNTGELFF
TRBJ1-5 TRBD1 many TRBV6-6 TGTGCCGCGCGACAGGGGGGTCAGCCCCAGCATTTT CAARQGGQPQHF
TRBJ2-1 - many TRBV5-1 TGCGCCAGCAGCTTGGTGGGGGGGGCTAGCGGCTACAATGAGCAGTTCTTC CASSLVGGASGYNEQFF
TRBJ1-2 - many TRBV30 TGTGCCTGGAGTCCGGACGAAAACTATGGCTACACCTTC CAWSPDENYGYTF
TRBJ2-1 - many TRBV5-4 TGTGCCAGCAAAGGGAACTCCTACAATGAGCAGTTCTTC CASKGNSYNEQFF